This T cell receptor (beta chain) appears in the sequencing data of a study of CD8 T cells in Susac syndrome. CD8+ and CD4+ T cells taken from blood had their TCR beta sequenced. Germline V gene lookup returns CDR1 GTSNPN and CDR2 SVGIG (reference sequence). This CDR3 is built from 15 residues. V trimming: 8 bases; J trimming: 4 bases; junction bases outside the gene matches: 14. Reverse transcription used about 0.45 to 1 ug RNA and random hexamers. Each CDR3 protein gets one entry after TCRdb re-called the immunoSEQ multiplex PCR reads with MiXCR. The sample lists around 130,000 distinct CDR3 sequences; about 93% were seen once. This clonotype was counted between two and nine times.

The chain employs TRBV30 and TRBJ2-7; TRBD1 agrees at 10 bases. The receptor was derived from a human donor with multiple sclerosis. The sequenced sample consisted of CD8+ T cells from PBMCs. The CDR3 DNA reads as TGTGCCCCGCCGAGAGACAGGGGGCGGATGTACGAGCAGTACTTC. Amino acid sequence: CAPPRDRGRMYEQYF.